This T cell receptor (beta chain) was identified in a study of siplizumab effects on memory and regulatory T cells. The method was immunoSEQ multiplex PCR; TCRdb's version includes in-frame clones alone and lacks a portion of them. This sample has 65,000 to 90,000 clones; 93% occur once, and the top ten carry less than 5.5%. CDR3 length: 14 amino acids. Germline-derived CDR1 and CDR2 are GTSNPN and SVGIG (reference sequence). Trimming removed 5 bases from V and 1 base from J, with 12 bases in between. This chain connects TRBV30 to TRBJ1-5; a possible D gene is TRBD1 (6 bases). Sequencing was carried out using CD8+ T cells sorted from blood. The TCR sequence derives from a human donor in good health. The CDR3 spells CAWQGPSSNQPQHF. CDR3 bases: TGTGCCTGGCAGGGGCCGAGCAGCAATCAGCCCCAGCATTTT.